Shown below are 20 T cell receptor beta chains from a single sample sequenced in a study of T cell repertoires in cytomegalovirus infection. TCRdb independently ran MiXCR on the reads; one entry per CDR3 protein. The sample has about a million distinct CDR3 sequences, approximately 31% seen once; the top ten hold about an eighth. No antigen is known for these receptors. Sequencing used cultured CD8+ T cells from PBMCs, obtained from culture after CMV antigen stimulation. The receptors shown here come from a human donor in good health (CMV status not recorded). Some clones in this sample may be carry-over from other donors' samples.

This clonotype was observed at least ten times. This chain links TRBV25-1 with TRBJ1-1; 7 bases fit TRBD1. The CDR3 covers 13 residues. V was clipped by 4 bases and J by 7 bases; unmatched bases: 6. Germline loops: CDR1 MGHDK, CDR2 SYGVNS. In DNA, the CDR3 is TGTGCCAGCAGTGGAGGATGGACAGGTGAAGCTTTCTTT. Protein product: CASSGGWTGEAFF.

The rearrangement uses TRBV20-1 and TRBJ1-1, with a possible D match to TRBD1 (5 bases). Germline values: CDR1 DFQATT, CDR2 SNEGSKA (reference sequence). This CDR3 has 14 residues. Trimming removed 6 bases from V and 3 bases from J, with 17 bases in between. As DNA, the CDR3 is TGCAGTGCGATAGACTTGGGGGGGGACACTGAAGCTTTCTTT. Residues: CSAIDLGGDTEAFF.

Of note for this clonotype: At one boundary the junction diverges from the germline segment, which might be a read error. V and J are TRBV15 and TRBJ2-7; D tentatively fits TRBD1 or TRBD2 (5 bases each). The CDR3 is 11 amino acids. The V gene's germline CDR1 is LNHNV and CDR2 YYDKDF (reference sequence). DNA of the CDR3: TGTGTCACCAGAGGGGAAAACGAGCAGTACTTC. Encoded protein: CVTRGENEQYF.

The sample holds a few counts of this clonotype. The chain couples TRBV4-3 to TRBJ2-1; weak D call: TRBD2 (5 bases). The CDR3 spans 17 residues. Trimming removed 0 bases from V and 1 base from J, with 13 bases in between. CDR1 LGHNA and CDR2 YSLEER come from the germline V gene. The CDR3 sequence: CASSQDPLAASYNEQFF. Written as DNA, the CDR3 is TGCGCCAGCAGCCAAGATCCCCTAGCTGCATCCTACAATGAGCAGTTCTTC.

The CDR3 DNA follows: TGTGCCAGCAGGAACCGGGACAGGACCTCCTACGAGCAGTACGTC. This translates into CASRNRDRTSYEQYV. The genes are TRBV6-6 and TRBJ2-7; 8 positions agree with TRBD1. Germline-derived CDR1 and CDR2 are MNHNY and SVGAGI (reference sequence). CDR3 length equals 15 residues. Trimming at V came to 6 bases and at J to 0 bases, leaving 7 bases not matched to a gene.

This clonotype was counted between two and nine times. The rearrangement links TRBV3-1 to TRBJ2-5, with 7 bases lining up with TRBD1. Unmatched junction bases numbered 2, after V lost 6 bases and J lost 1 base. This CDR3 is built from 13 residues. Germline loops: CDR1 LGHDT, CDR2 YNNKEL (reference sequence). CDR3 sequence: CASRGQLQETQYF. CDR3 sequence (DNA): TGTGCCAGCAGGGGACAGCTCCAAGAGACCCAGTACTTC.

This sequence joins TRBV9 and TRBJ2-1, with D perhaps matching TRBD1 or TRBD2 (6 bases each). The CDR3 runs to 14 residues. The V end was cut by 3 bases, the J end by 3 bases, with 10 bases between. The germline V gene has CDR1 SGDLS and CDR2 YYNGEE. CDR3 sequence: CASSEGGLYNEQFF. The CDR3 bases are TGTGCCAGCAGCGAAGGGGGGCTCTACAATGAGCAGTTCTTC.

This clonotype was seen only a few times. This chain joins TRBV4-1 and TRBJ2-1; a weak D match, TRBD1 (5 bases). CDR1 is MGHRA, CDR2 YSYEKL, per germline. V lost 3 bases and J lost 0, with 15 bases in between. The CDR3 is 17 residues long. The CDR3 loop reads CASSHPLKGNSYNEQFF. CDR3 DNA: TGCGCCAGCAGCCACCCCCTAAAGGGGAACTCCTACAATGAGCAGTTCTTC.

A single count supports this clonotype. J is TRBJ2-7 and V is TRBV6-6, with D unresolved. Per germline, CDR1 MNHNY and CDR2 SVGAGI (reference sequence). The CDR3 contains 13 residues. V lost 0 bases to trimming and J lost 7 bases, with 10 bases between them. The CDR3 spells CASSYSLGLEQYV. The DNA of the CDR3 is TGTGCCAGCAGTTACTCGCTAGGGTTAGAGCAGTACGTC.

The chain uses TRBV20-1 and TRBJ2-2; D possibly uses TRBD1 or TRBD2 (5 bases each). There are 17 residues in the CDR3. Germline CDR1 DFQATT, CDR2 SNEGSKA (reference sequence). Deletions cut 0 bases from V and 1 base from J, with 15 bases between. The CDR3 DNA reads as TGCAGTGCTAGAGACCGAGGGGCTCGACAGAACACCGGGGAGCTGTTTTTT. Its protein product is CSARDRGARQNTGELFF.

This clonotype was recorded at least ten times. The gene calls are TRBV7-8 and TRBJ2-7, with TRBD1 matching 9 bases. V dropped 5 bases and J dropped 0; count of bases not matched to a gene: 8. Germline V CDR1 and CDR2: SGHVS, FQNEAQ. This CDR3 spans 16 amino acids. The CDR3 bases are TGTGCCAGCAGCCGACTTCGGGACAGGGACTCCTACGAGCAGTACGTC. It yields the protein CASSRLRDRDSYEQYV.

This clonotype occurred a few times. The chain couples TRBV12-3 or TRBV12-4 to TRBJ2-5; 10 bases fit TRBD2. Germline trimming cut 6 bases from V and 3 bases from J; bases unmatched to any gene: 10. The CDR3 spans 16 residues. CDR3 residues: CASRSLRSGGEETQYF. The CDR3 DNA reads as TGTGCCAGCAGAAGTCTTAGGAGCGGGGGGGAAGAGACCCAGTACTTC.

The chain joins TRBV2 to TRBJ1-1, with D maybe TRBD1 (6 bases). Trimming cost V 8 bases and J 11 bases, with 12 bases left between them. Germline values: CDR1 SNHLY, CDR2 FYNNEI. This CDR3 is 10 amino acids long. CDR3 sequence (DNA): TGTGCCAGCTACAGGGTAGGCGCTTTCTTT. As protein: CASYRVGAFF.

The chain links TRBV10-3 to TRBJ2-7; D perhaps matches TRBD2 (5 bases). Germline V gene lookup returns CDR1 ENHRY and CDR2 SYGVKD. V was pared by 4 bases and J by 5 bases, with 18 bases between. The CDR3 extends over 15 amino acids. In DNA form, the CDR3 reads TGTGCCATCAGTGTTGTTCAGAGAGGACTGGACGAGCAGTACTTC. Translated: CAISVVQRGLDEQYF.

This clonotype was picked up one time. This chain joins TRBV12-3 or TRBV12-4 and TRBJ1-3, with D unresolved. The CDR3 is 15 amino acids. With 10 bases removed from V and 4 bases from J, the gap between germline ends came to 20 bases. CDR3 sequence (DNA): TGTGCCACCAAAGGTTCGGTGTATTCGGGAAACACCATATATTTT. It is translated as CATKGSVYSGNTIYF.

The rearrangement uses TRBV20-1 and TRBJ2-7, with a weak D call TRBD1 (8 bases). The V and J ends lost 2 bases and 5 bases respectively, with 13 bases between them. Germline assignment: CDR1 DFQATT and CDR2 SNEGSKA (reference sequence). The CDR3 extends over 13 amino acids. The CDR3 sequence: CSARLQGGNEQYF. CDR3 sequence (DNA): TGCAGTGCTAGACTACAGGGGGGGAACGAGCAGTACTTC.

This clonotype was recorded a few times. The rearrangement uses TRBV28 and TRBJ2-1; the match to TRBD2 covers 10 bases. In germline, CDR1 is MDHEN, CDR2 SYDVKM. CDR3 length: 16 amino acids. Losses at the gene ends were 5 bases for V and 0 bases for J; bases not matched to a gene: 4. CDR3 DNA: TGTGCCAGCAGTCTTCTAGCGGGGGCCTCCTACAATGAGCAGTTCTTC. The encoded protein is CASSLLAGASYNEQFF.

This sequence joins TRBV12-3 or TRBV12-4 and TRBJ2-1; TRBD2 matches 8 bases. The CDR3 is 14 amino acids. V lost 10 bases to trimming and J lost 3 bases; unmatched junction nucleotides: 8. The CDR3 is CATLAGGFYNEQFF. In nucleotides, the CDR3 is TGTGCCACCTTGGCGGGGGGTTTCTACAATGAGCAGTTCTTC.

This clonotype appeared a few times. J is TRBJ2-7 and V is TRBV7-6; D is perhaps TRBD2 (7 bases). Germline V lookup: CDR1 SGHVS, CDR2 FNYEAQ. V lost 7 bases and J 1 base, leaving 11 bases between the germline ends. This CDR3 has 13 amino acids. The CDR3 sequence: CASMRGQSYEQYF. CDR3 nucleotides: TGTGCCAGCATGCGGGGGCAGTCCTACGAGCAGTACTTC.

This clonotype appeared a few times. V gene TRBV12-3 or TRBV12-4 combines with J gene TRBJ2-3; 9 nucleotides match TRBD2. The ends lost 2 bases at V and 3 bases at J; junction bases unmatched: 12. This CDR3 comprises 18 residues. DNA for the CDR3: TGTGCCAGCAGTTTAACCCCCGGCGGGGGGGCCATAACAGATACGCAGTATTTT. It encodes CASSLTPGGGAITDTQYF.